This T cell receptor beta chain was captured by sequencing in a study of blood T cell repertoires in COVID-19. About the research overall: Samples representing acute and convalescent COVID-19 were sourced from the United States, Italy and Spain. Nucleic acid was either cDNA or gDNA, and it came from T cells, B-cell-depleted T cells, or PBMCs.

The CDR3 loop spans 16 amino acids. Per the germline V gene, CDR1 is SGHRS and CDR2 is YFSETQ. V was clipped by 0 bases and J by 3 bases, with 15 bases between them. Source study methods: Reference gene primer amplification yielded estimated nucleated cell counts. The repertoire was sequenced with immunoSEQ multiplex PCR; TCRdb's copy has only in-frame clones and lacks some. V, J and clone size reflect that table, while D and trimming were determined from the DNA. This sample carries about 360,000 clones, over 75% of them seen once, and the ten largest clones take approximately 2%. Which cohort a participant joined came from the clinical history participants gave.

The clonotype comes from a woman in her thirties or forties with acute COVID-19. The gene calls are TRBV5-1 and TRBJ1-1, with TRBD1 as a possible D gene (6 bases). The specimen was PBMCs or T cells enriched from blood (not recorded which). The CDR3 region has the DNA TGCGCCAGCAGCTTGGTCGGGGGCGCGGGGGACACTGAAGCTTTCTTT. Its protein product is CASSLVGGAGDTEAFF.